Sequencing of this TCR beta chain was carried out in a study of T cell responses to AZD1222 COVID-19 vaccine. Only in-frame clones appear in the TCRdb table, and some are missing; sequencing was by immunoSEQ multiplex PCR. Of tens of thousands of clones listed, 80% to 95% are singletons. The CDR3 spans 15 residues. The V segment lost 5 bases and the J segment 5 bases; nucleotides outside the gene matches: 10. Germline CDR1 is MDHEN and CDR2 is SYDVKM. General study findings and limits: Clonal diversity was possibly underestimated, and the donors were mostly white British, with more females. Targeting of unmutated variant regions was reportedly seen in nearly half of spike-specific TCRs.

About this clone: Its antigen remains unidentified.

Sequencing was performed on peripheral blood, taken 28 days after the second AZD1222 dose. The TCR was taken from an adult who received the AZD1222 COVID-19 vaccine. The rearrangement links TRBV28 to TRBJ1-2; 8 positions match TRBD1. Written as DNA, the CDR3 is TGTGCCAGCAGTACCCCCGGACAGGGTCGATATGGCTACACCTTC. Its protein is CASSTPGQGRYGYTF.